The 17 T cell receptor beta chains reported below all come from one sample, sequenced in a study of blood T cell repertoires in COVID-19. Assay: immunoSEQ multiplex PCR; the TCRdb copy retains only in-frame clones and omits some. The table lists about 120,000 clones, approximately 80% of them singletons. The sequenced material came from peripheral blood. The receptors were gathered from a man aged 35 to 55 with active or convalescent COVID-19.

The chain links TRBV1 to TRBJ2-3; the DNA was not used to check the table's D call, TRBD2. TRBV1 is a pseudogene. The CDR3 has 14 amino acids. CDR3: CTSSCPGASDTQYF. The CDR3 DNA follows: TGCACCAGCAGTTGCCCGGGAGCCTCAGATACGCAGTATTTT.

This chain uses TRBV4-3 with TRBJ2-7; a possible D gene is TRBD2 (6 bases). The CDR3 runs 15 residues. The germline V gene encodes CDR1 LGHNA and CDR2 YSLEER. V dropped 3 bases and J dropped 6 bases, with 18 bases sitting between them. CDR3 DNA: TGCGCCAGCAGCCAGGACGGGAGCGCCGGGGGCGAGCAGTACTTC. Translation: CASSQDGSAGGEQYF.

V and J are TRBV28 and TRBJ2-4, with a weak D call TRBD2 (5 bases). The CDR3 consists of 14 residues. Trimming removed 2 bases at V and 0 bases at J, with 5 bases between. Germline-derived CDR1 and CDR2 are MDHEN and SYDVKM. The chain's CDR3 is CASSLGRAKNIQYF. The CDR3 DNA sequence: TGTGCCAGCAGTTTAGGGAGAGCCAAAAACATTCAGTACTTC.

This clone has just a few counts. The rearrangement uses TRBV2 and TRBJ1-1; D is unresolved. In germline, CDR1 is SNHLY, CDR2 FYNNEI. V was pared by 6 bases and J by 3 bases, with 11 bases between. CDR3 length: 13 residues. CDR3 protein: CASRFMGDTEAFF. The CDR3 nucleotides read TGTGCCAGCAGGTTCATGGGAGACACTGAAGCTTTCTTT.

The chain carries TRBV28 and TRBJ2-7; the D gene is possibly TRBD2 (5 bases). The CDR3 loop spans 15 amino acids. V lost 4 bases and J lost 3, with 16 bases in between. From germline, CDR1 is MDHEN and CDR2 SYDVKM. The CDR3 here is CASSYPPADDYEQYF. In DNA, the CDR3 is TGTGCCAGCAGTTATCCCCCAGCGGACGACTACGAGCAGTACTTC. The variable domain in full, completed from reference TRBV28 and TRBJ2-7, reads DVKVTQSSRYLVKRTGEKVFLECVQDMDHENMFWYRQDPGLGLRLIYFSYDVKMKEKGDIPEGYSVSREKKERFSLILESASTNQTSMYLCASSYPPADDYEQYFGPGTRLTVT.

The chain links TRBV5-1 to TRBJ2-1; 12 nucleotides agree with TRBD2. Germline CDR1 SGHRS, CDR2 YFSETQ. V dropped 4 bases and J dropped 5; count of bases not matched to a gene: 7. The length of the CDR3 is 16 residues. The CDR3 DNA reads as TGCGCCAGCAGCCCGTTACTAGCGGGAGGTAACAATGAGCAGTTCTTC. It specifies CASSPLLAGGNNEQFF.

The chain joins TRBV10-3 to TRBJ1-2; weak D call: TRBD1 (5 bases). This CDR3 is built from 15 residues. Trimming took 3 bases from V and 0 from J, leaving 11 bases between them. Germline V gene data show CDR1 as ENHRY and CDR2 as SYGVKD. The CDR3 region is CAISDPRESNYGYTF. CDR3 DNA: TGTGCCATCAGTGACCCCAGGGAATCTAACTATGGCTACACCTTC.

The chain links TRBV27 to TRBJ1-4; D might be TRBD1 (6 bases). Per the germline V gene, CDR1 is MNHEY and CDR2 is SMNVEV (reference sequence). The V gene lost 6 bases and the J gene lost 6 bases, with 11 bases spanning the gap. This CDR3 has 13 residues. CDR3 DNA: TGTGCCAGCAGGGGGACACCCGATGAAAAACTGTTTTTT. It encodes CASRGTPDEKLFF.

The chain joins TRBV6-2 or TRBV6-3 to TRBJ2-2; a possible D gene is TRBD1 (5 bases). This CDR3 has 16 residues. The V end was cut by 6 bases, the J end by 1 base, with 15 bases between. Germline V gives CDR1 MNHEY, CDR2 SVGEGT. CDR3 nucleotide sequence: TGTGCCAGCAGCTCAATGGGGCAGGGGAACACCGGGGAGCTGTTTTTT. Amino acid sequence: CASSSMGQGNTGELFF.

This chain uses TRBV2 with TRBJ1-2; D unresolved. In germline, CDR1 is SNHLY, CDR2 FYNNEI. Trimming stripped 4 bases from V and 7 bases from J, with 10 bases between. CDR3 length: 12 residues. CDR3: CASSAGSFGYTF. The CDR3 region has the DNA TGTGCCAGCAGTGCAGGCTCGTTTGGCTACACCTTC.

V and J are TRBV29-1 and TRBJ1-2; D call uncertain. The CDR3 spans 12 residues. The germline gives CDR1 SQVTM, CDR2 ANQGSEA. V lost 3 bases, J lost 7 bases, and 12 bases lay in between. CDR3 protein: CSVEDGHGGYTF. The CDR3 nucleotides read TGCAGCGTTGAGGATGGGCACGGTGGCTACACCTTC.

This clone was seen once. The chain uses TRBV18 and TRBJ2-7; no reliable D call. Per the germline V gene, CDR1 is KGHSH and CDR2 is LQKENI. V gave up 2 bases and J gave up 0 bases, with 8 bases separating them. The CDR3 contains 14 residues. This chain's CDR3 is CASSPVGSSYEQYF. CDR3 coding DNA: TGTGCCAGCTCACCAGTGGGCAGCTCCTACGAGCAGTACTTC.

This clone was picked up one time. The chain links TRBV4-1 to TRBJ2-7, with TRBD1 as a possible D gene (5 bases). The germline V gene has CDR1 MGHRA and CDR2 YSYEKL. CDR3 length: 13 residues. V lost 4 bases and J lost 5, with 12 bases in between. The CDR3 spells CASSRQGANEQYF. The DNA of the CDR3 is TGCGCCAGCAGCCGGCAGGGCGCCAACGAGCAGTACTTC.

The chain carries TRBV28 and TRBJ2-7, with a tentative D call TRBD1 (5 bases). Trimming stripped 5 bases from V and 7 bases from J, with 9 bases between. The germline CDR1 and CDR2 sequences are MDHEN and SYDVKM. This CDR3 comprises 11 residues. CDR3 region: CASSKTGEQYF. In nucleotides, the CDR3 is TGTGCCAGCAGTAAAACAGGAGAGCAGTACTTC.

The chain uses TRBV5-6 and TRBJ1-1, with no clear D. This CDR3 is 16 amino acids long. Germline CDR1 SGHDT, CDR2 YYEEEE. The ends were cut back, 2 bases at V and 0 bases at J, with 14 bases in the middle. The CDR3 loop is CASSFLPRGLNTEAFF. For the CDR3, the DNA is TGTGCCAGCAGCTTCCTGCCCCGCGGCTTGAACACTGAAGCTTTCTTT.

The chain has TRBV3-1 (or the pseudogene TRBV3-2) and TRBJ2-1; 12 positions match TRBD2. This CDR3 is 16 amino acids long. Unmatched junction bases numbered 3, after V lost 0 bases and J lost 6 bases. In germline, CDR1 is LGHDT, CDR2 YNNKEL (reference sequence). The CDR3 is CASSQDLAGGRNEQFF. DNA of the CDR3: TGTGCCAGCAGCCAAGATCTAGCGGGAGGGCGCAATGAGCAGTTCTTC.

This chain connects TRBV7-2 to TRBJ1-5; perhaps TRBD1 as D (5 bases). Between the trimmed V and J ends, which lost 0 bases and 9 bases, there was a span of 9 bases. Germline V CDR1 and CDR2: SGHTA, FQGNSA. This CDR3 is built from 13 residues. This CDR3 is CASSLALGGPQHF. DNA for the CDR3: TGTGCCAGCAGCTTAGCGCTGGGGGGGCCCCAGCATTTT.